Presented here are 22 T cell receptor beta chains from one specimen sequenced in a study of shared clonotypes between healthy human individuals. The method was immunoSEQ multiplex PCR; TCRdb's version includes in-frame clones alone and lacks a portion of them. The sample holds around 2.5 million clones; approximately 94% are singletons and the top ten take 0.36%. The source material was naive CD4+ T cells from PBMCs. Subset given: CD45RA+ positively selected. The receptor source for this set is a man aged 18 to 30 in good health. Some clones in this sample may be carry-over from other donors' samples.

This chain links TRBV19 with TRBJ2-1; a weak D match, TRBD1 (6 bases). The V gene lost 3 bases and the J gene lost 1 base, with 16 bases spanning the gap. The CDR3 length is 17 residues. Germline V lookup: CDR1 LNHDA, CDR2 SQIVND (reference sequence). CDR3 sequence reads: CASSMGTGPASYNEQFF. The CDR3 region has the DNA TGTGCCAGTAGTATGGGCACAGGGCCCGCTTCCTACAATGAGCAGTTCTTC. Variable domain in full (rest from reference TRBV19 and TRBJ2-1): DGGITQSPKYLFRKEGQNVTLSCEQNLNHDAMYWYRQDPGQGLRLIYYSQIVNDFQKGDIAEGYSVSREKKESFPLTVTSAQKNPTAFYLCASSMGTGPASYNEQFFGPGTRLTVL.

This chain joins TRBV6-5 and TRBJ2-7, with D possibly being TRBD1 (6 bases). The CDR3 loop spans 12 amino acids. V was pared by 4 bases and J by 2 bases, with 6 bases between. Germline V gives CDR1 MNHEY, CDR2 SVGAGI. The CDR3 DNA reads TGTGCCAGCAGTTCAGGGGCCTACGAGCAGTACTTC. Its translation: CASSSGAYEQYF.

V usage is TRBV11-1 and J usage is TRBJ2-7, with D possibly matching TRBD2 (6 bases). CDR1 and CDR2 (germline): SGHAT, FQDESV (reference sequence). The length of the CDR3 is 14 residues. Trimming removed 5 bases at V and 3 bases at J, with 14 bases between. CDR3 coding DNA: TGTGCCAGCAGCGCGGGACCCACGCTCTACGAGCAGTACTTC. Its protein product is CASSAGPTLYEQYF.

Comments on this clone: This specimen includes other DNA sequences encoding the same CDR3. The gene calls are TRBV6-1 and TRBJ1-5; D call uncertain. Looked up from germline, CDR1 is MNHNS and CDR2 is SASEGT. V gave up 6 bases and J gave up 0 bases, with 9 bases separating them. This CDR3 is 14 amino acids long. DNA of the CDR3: TGTGCCAGCAGAGGATCATATAGCAATCAGCCCCAGCATTTT. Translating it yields CASRGSYSNQPQHF.

CDR3 in DNA: TGTGCCAGCAGCTTAGCGACCGGGGCCAACGTCCTGACTTTC. Protein sequence: CASSLATGANVLTF. The V call is TRBV7-6, the J call TRBJ2-6; D remains unclear. The length of the CDR3 is 14 residues. V gave up 0 bases and J gave up 4 bases, with 4 bases separating them. Germline V gene lookup returns CDR1 SGHVS and CDR2 FNYEAQ.

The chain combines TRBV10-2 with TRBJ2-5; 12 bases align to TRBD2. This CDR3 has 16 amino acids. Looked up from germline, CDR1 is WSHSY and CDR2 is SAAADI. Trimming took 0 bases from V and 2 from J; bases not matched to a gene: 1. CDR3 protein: CASSESLAGGQETQYF. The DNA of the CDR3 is TGCGCCAGCAGTGAGTCACTAGCGGGGGGACAAGAGACCCAGTACTTC.

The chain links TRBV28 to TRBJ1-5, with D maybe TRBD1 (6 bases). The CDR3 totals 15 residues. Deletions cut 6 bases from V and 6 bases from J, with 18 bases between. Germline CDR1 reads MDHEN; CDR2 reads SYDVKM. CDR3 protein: CASRRWGAGGQPQHF. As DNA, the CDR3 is TGTGCCAGCAGAAGGTGGGGGGCTGGGGGTCAGCCCCAGCATTTT. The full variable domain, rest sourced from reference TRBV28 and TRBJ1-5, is DVKVTQSSRYLVKRTGEKVFLECVQDMDHENMFWYRQDPGLGLRLIYFSYDVKMKEKGDIPEGYSVSREKKERFSLILESASTNQTSMYLCASRRWGAGGQPQHFGDGTRLSIL.

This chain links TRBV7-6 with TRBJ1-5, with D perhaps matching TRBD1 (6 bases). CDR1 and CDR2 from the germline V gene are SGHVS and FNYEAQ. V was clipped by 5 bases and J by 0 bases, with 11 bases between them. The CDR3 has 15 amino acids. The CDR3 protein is CASSLTGTSNQPQHF. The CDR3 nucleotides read TGTGCCAGCAGCCTAACAGGGACTAGCAATCAGCCCCAGCATTTT. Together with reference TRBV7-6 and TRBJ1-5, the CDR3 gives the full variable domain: GAGVSQSPRYKVTKRGQDVALRCDPISGHVSLYWYRQALGQGPEFLTYFNYEAQQDKSGLPNDRFSAERPEGSISTLTIQRTEQRDSAMYRCASSLTGTSNQPQHFGDGTRLSIL.

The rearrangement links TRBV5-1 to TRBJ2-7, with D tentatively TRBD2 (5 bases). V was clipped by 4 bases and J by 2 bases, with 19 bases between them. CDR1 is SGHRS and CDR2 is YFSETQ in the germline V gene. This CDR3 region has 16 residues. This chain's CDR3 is CASSPGVGGPTYEQYF. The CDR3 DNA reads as TGCGCCAGCAGCCCCGGGGTCGGCGGGCCTACCTACGAGCAGTACTTC.

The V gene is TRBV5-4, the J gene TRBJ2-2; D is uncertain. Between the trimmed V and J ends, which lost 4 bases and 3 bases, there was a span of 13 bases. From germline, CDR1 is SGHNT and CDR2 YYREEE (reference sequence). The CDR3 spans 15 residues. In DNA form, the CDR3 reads TGTGCCAGCAGCCTCTCGGACGGGTACACCGGGGAGCTGTTTTTT. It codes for CASSLSDGYTGELFF.

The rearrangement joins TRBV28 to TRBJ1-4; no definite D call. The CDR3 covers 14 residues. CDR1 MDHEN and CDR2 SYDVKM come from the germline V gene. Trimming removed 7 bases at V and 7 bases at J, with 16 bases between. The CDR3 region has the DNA TGTGCCAGCACCGACGGGCCCTTGGGTGAAAAACTGTTTTTT. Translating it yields CASTDGPLGEKLFF.

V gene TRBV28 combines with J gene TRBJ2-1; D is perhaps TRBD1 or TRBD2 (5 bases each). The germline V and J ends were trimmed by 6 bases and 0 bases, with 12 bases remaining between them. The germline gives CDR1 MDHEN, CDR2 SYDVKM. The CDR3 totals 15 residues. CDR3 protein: CASSWGRSSYNEQFF. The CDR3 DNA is TGTGCCAGCAGCTGGGGACGGAGCTCCTACAATGAGCAGTTCTTC.

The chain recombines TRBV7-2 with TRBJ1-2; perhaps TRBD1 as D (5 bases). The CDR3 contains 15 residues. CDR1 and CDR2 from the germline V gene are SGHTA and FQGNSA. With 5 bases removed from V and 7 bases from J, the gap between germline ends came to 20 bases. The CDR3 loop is CASSPGGGGTSGYTF. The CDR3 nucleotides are TGTGCCAGCAGCCCCGGGGGGGGAGGGACTTCTGGCTACACCTTC.

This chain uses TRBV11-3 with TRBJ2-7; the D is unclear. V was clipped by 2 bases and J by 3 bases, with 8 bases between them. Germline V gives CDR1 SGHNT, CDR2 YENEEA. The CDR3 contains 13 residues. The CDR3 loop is CASSLSSSYEQYF. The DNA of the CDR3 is TGTGCCAGCAGCTTAAGCTCCAGCTACGAGCAGTACTTC.

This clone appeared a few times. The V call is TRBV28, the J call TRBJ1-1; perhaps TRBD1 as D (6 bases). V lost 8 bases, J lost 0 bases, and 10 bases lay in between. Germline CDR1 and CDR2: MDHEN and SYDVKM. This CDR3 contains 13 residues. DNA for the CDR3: TGTGCCAGCTCGACAGGAATGAACACTGAAGCTTTCTTT. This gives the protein CASSTGMNTEAFF.

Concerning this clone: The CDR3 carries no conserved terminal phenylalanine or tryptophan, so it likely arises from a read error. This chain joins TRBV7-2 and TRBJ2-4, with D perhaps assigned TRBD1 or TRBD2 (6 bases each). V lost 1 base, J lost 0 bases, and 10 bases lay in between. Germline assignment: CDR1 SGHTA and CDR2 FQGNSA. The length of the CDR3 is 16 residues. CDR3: CASSLEGGLAKNIQYL. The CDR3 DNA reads TGTGCCAGCAGCTTAGAAGGGGGGCTAGCCAAAAACATTCAGTACCTC.

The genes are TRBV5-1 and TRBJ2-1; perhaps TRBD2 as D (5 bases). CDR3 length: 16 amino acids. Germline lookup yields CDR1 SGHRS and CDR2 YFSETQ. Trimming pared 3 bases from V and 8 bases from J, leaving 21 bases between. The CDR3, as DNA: TGCGCCAGCAGCTGGGCCGGGGTTCATCTCCAGGATGAGCAGTTCTTC. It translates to CASSWAGVHLQDEQFF.

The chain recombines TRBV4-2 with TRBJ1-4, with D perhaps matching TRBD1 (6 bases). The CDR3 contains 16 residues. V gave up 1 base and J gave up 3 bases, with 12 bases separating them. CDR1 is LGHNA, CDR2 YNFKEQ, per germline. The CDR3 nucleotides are TGTGCCAGCAGCCAAGTCGGGGGGCAGGCTAATGAAAAACTGTTTTTT. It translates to CASSQVGGQANEKLFF.

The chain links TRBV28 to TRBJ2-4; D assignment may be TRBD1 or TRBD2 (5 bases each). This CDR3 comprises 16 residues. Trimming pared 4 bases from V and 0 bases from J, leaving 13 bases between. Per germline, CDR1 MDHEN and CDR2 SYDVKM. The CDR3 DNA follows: TGTGCCAGCAGTTCGAGGGGAATGACAGCCAAAAACATTCAGTACTTC. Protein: CASSSRGMTAKNIQYF.

The CDR3 sequence is CASSTEQGSTDTQYF. The CDR3, as DNA: TGCGCCAGCAGCACTGAACAGGGGAGCACAGATACGCAGTATTTT. The chain uses TRBV5-1 and TRBJ2-3; 7 bases are shared with TRBD1. V trimming: 4 bases; J trimming: 0 bases; junction bases outside the gene matches: 5. CDR1 SGHRS and CDR2 YFSETQ come from the germline V gene. The CDR3 sequence is 15 residues long.

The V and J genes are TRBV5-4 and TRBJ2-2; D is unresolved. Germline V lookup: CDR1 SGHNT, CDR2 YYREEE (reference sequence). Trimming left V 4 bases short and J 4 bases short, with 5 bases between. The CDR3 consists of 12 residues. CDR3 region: CASSPVTGELFF. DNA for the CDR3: TGTGCCAGCAGCCCGGTCACCGGGGAGCTGTTTTTT.

CDR3 coding DNA: TGTGCCAGCAGGAGACGGCGGCTAAACCAAGAGACCCAGTACTTC. Protein product: CASRRRRLNQETQYF. J is TRBJ2-5 and V is TRBV2; D is uncertain. V was trimmed by 6 bases and J by 0 bases, leaving 14 bases between them. The V gene's germline CDR1 is SNHLY and CDR2 FYNNEI. The CDR3 consists of 15 residues.